These 22 T cell receptor beta chains were all obtained from the same sample, sequenced in a study of T cell responses to AZD1222 COVID-19 vaccine. TCRdb's copy holds only in-frame clones and misses some; the assay was immunoSEQ multiplex PCR. The sample yields approximately 190,000 clones, about 93% seen once. Sequencing was performed on peripheral blood, taken 28 days after the second AZD1222 dose. Source of these receptors: an adult who received the AZD1222 COVID-19 vaccine.

The chain links TRBV3-1 (or the pseudogene TRBV3-2) to TRBJ2-2, with a tentative D call TRBD1 (5 bases). V was trimmed by 6 bases and J by 6 bases, leaving 17 bases between them. The CDR3 loop spans 15 amino acids. Per germline, CDR1 LGHDT and CDR2 YNNKEL (reference sequence). The chain's CDR3 is CASSFPGQGAGELFF. CDR3 DNA: TGTGCCAGCAGTTTCCCGGGCCAAGGGGCCGGGGAGCTGTTTTTT.

CDR3 loop: CASSQGQHNSPLHF. Written as DNA, the CDR3 is TGTGCCAGCAGCCAAGGACAACATAATTCACCCCTCCACTTT. The rearrangement links TRBV3-1 (or the pseudogene TRBV3-2) to TRBJ1-6; D not resolved. Per germline, CDR1 LGHDT and CDR2 YNNKEL (reference sequence). This CDR3 is built from 14 residues. Trimming stripped 1 base from V and 5 bases from J, with 6 bases between.

The rearrangement links TRBV21-1 to TRBJ1-6; whether TRBD1, the table's D call, matches the DNA was not checked. TRBV21-1 is recorded as a pseudogene. The CDR3 loop spans 18 amino acids. The CDR3 loop is CARSPSGTGEAYNSPLHF. In DNA form, the CDR3 reads TGTGCCAGATCCCCTTCCGGGACAGGGGAAGCCTATAATTCACCCCTCCACTTT.

This chain joins TRBV28 and TRBJ1-1; D remains unclear. The germline V and J ends were trimmed by 8 bases and 1 base, with 5 bases remaining between them. Germline CDR1 is MDHEN and CDR2 is SYDVKM. The CDR3 consists of 11 residues. The CDR3 nucleotides read TGTGCCAGCCAGGAGAACACTGAAGCTTTCTTT. The encoded protein is CASQENTEAFF.

The chain employs TRBV27 and TRBJ2-1, with 10 bases lining up with TRBD2. The CDR3 consists of 16 residues. V shed 4 bases and J 7 bases; nucleotides not matched to a gene: 10. CDR1 and CDR2 (germline): MNHEY, SMNVEV (reference sequence). The CDR3 coding sequence is TGTGCCAGCAGTTCACCAGCTAGCGGGGGTGGGAATGAGCAGTTCTTC. This codes for CASSSPASGGGNEQFF.

The chain couples TRBV3-1 (or the pseudogene TRBV3-2) to TRBJ1-1; D is perhaps TRBD1 (6 bases). Germline-derived CDR1 and CDR2 are LGHDT and YNNKEL (reference sequence). V was trimmed by 5 bases and J by 0 bases, leaving 7 bases between them. The CDR3 is 13 residues long. The CDR3 reads CASSGQLNTEAFF. In nucleotides, the CDR3 is TGTGCCAGCAGCGGACAGCTGAACACTGAAGCTTTCTTT.

CDR3 protein: CASSVVEGLNSPLHF. In DNA form, the CDR3 reads TGTGCCAGCAGCGTAGTAGAAGGGCTGAATTCACCCCTCCACTTT. The rearrangement uses TRBV9 and TRBJ1-6; no firm D call. This CDR3 comprises 15 residues. Trimming stripped 0 bases from V and 7 bases from J, with 11 bases between. The germline V gene has CDR1 SGDLS and CDR2 YYNGEE.

This clone was detected only once. This rearrangement joins TRBV5-1 to TRBJ1-6, with D unresolved. The CDR3 spans 14 residues. Trimming stripped 2 bases from V and 5 bases from J, with 8 bases between. CDR1 is SGHRS, CDR2 YFSETQ, per germline. CDR3 nucleotide sequence: TGCGCCAGCAGCTTTCAGCGGGATAATTCACCCCTCCACTTT. Its translation: CASSFQRDNSPLHF.

This clone was found once. This chain links TRBV11-1 with TRBJ1-4; D is undetermined. The V gene's germline CDR1 is SGHAT and CDR2 FQDESV (reference sequence). The ends were cut back, 5 bases at V and 4 bases at J, with 11 bases in the middle. This CDR3 is 14 amino acids long. CDR3 amino acids: CASSPRSNNEKLFF. CDR3 DNA sequence: TGTGCCAGCAGCCCCCGCAGCAATAATGAAAAACTGTTTTTT.

This clone has only one observation. The chain combines TRBV7-2 with TRBJ1-5; TRBD1 is a possible D gene (5 bases). Germline loops: CDR1 SGHTA, CDR2 FQGNSA. The CDR3 totals 14 residues. Trimming took 5 bases from V and 2 from J, leaving 10 bases between them. The CDR3: CASSTAGGNQPQHF. DNA for the CDR3: TGTGCCAGCAGCACAGCGGGGGGCAATCAGCCCCAGCATTTT.

The chain is built from TRBV6-5 and TRBJ2-3; D may be TRBD2 (6 bases). Germline V gene lookup returns CDR1 MNHEY and CDR2 SVGAGI. Trimming left V 0 bases short and J 5 bases short, with 9 bases between. This CDR3 region has 14 residues. The CDR3 DNA is TGTGCCAGCAGTTACTCGGGGGGTGAAGATACGCAGTATTTT. This codes for CASSYSGGEDTQYF.

The gene calls are TRBV7-2 and TRBJ1-6; 8 bases map to TRBD1. From germline, CDR1 is SGHTA and CDR2 FQGNSA. The CDR3 is made up of 14 amino acids. The J segment lost 9 bases and the V segment lost 2 bases, leaving 3 bases of the junction unmatched. DNA of the CDR3: TGTGCCAGCAGCTTACCAGGGGGCAGTTCACCCCTCCACTTT. Translation gives CASSLPGGSSPLHF.

The chain is built from TRBV12-5 and TRBJ2-1; 10 bases are shared with TRBD2. This CDR3 region has 15 residues. In germline, CDR1 is LGHNT, CDR2 FRNRAP. V gave up 7 bases and J gave up 10 bases; unmatched junction bases: 13. The CDR3 loop is CASAILAGGRQEQFF. The CDR3 DNA reads TGTGCTAGTGCCATTTTAGCGGGGGGTCGCCAGGAGCAGTTCTTC.

The V gene is TRBV28, the J gene TRBJ1-5; D is perhaps TRBD1 (6 bases). Trimming left V 7 bases short and J 6 bases short, with 13 bases between. The CDR3 sequence is 13 residues long. Germline CDR1 MDHEN, CDR2 SYDVKM. CDR3 sequence reads: CASTWGRSQPQHF. The CDR3 nucleotides are TGTGCCAGCACATGGGGGCGCAGTCAGCCCCAGCATTTT.

CDR3 DNA sequence: TGTGCCAGCAGCTTGAGTAGTCCAGGCTACGAGCAGTACTTC. Its protein is CASSLSSPGYEQYF. This sequence joins TRBV5-4 and TRBJ2-7, with D unclear. V was cut by 1 base and J by 3 bases, with 11 bases left in between. Germline V gene lookup returns CDR1 SGHNT and CDR2 YYREEE (reference sequence). The CDR3 spans 14 residues.

The DNA for the CDR3 is TGTGCCAGCAGCCAAGAGGACAGGGGAGGGGGCTACACCTTC. Its translation: CASSQEDRGGGYTF. The chain employs TRBV3-1 (or the pseudogene TRBV3-2) and TRBJ1-2; 9 bases are a match to TRBD1. CDR3 size: 14 residues. Per the germline V gene, CDR1 is LGHDT and CDR2 is YNNKEL (reference sequence). V shed 0 bases and J 8 bases; nucleotides not matched to a gene: 4.

For this clone: Other DNA variants within this sample encode the same CDR3. The chain carries TRBV20-1 and TRBJ1-2; 7 bases line up with TRBD1. The junction had 0 bases not matched to a gene; V was cut back by 4 bases and J by 7 bases. Looked up from germline, CDR1 is DFQATT and CDR2 is SNEGSKA (reference sequence). The CDR3 is 10 residues long. Written as DNA, the CDR3 is TGCAGTGCTACAGGGGGTGGCTACACCTTC. It encodes CSATGGGYTF.

The V call is TRBV18, the J call TRBJ1-4; TRBD1 is a possible D gene (5 bases). V lost 0 bases and J lost 8, with 13 bases in between. CDR3 length equals 15 residues. Germline CDR1 is KGHSH and CDR2 is LQKENI. In DNA form, the CDR3 reads TGTGCCAGCTCACCACCGGGGGACGTAGGAGAAAAACTGTTTTTT. Translation: CASSPPGDVGEKLFF.

The chain joins TRBV15 to TRBJ1-2, with TRBD1 as a possible D gene (5 bases). CDR1 and CDR2 from the germline V gene are LNHNV and YYDKDF (reference sequence). The CDR3 runs 15 residues. Trimming took off 3 bases at V and 3 bases at J, with 14 bases between the two ends. The CDR3 DNA sequence: TGTGCCACCAGCAGCCCGGGGAGAGGGGACTATGGCTACACCTTC. Protein product: CATSSPGRGDYGYTF.

V usage is TRBV6-5 and J usage is TRBJ2-3; 8 positions match TRBD1. The CDR3 is 15 residues long. Germline V gene lookup returns CDR1 MNHEY and CDR2 SVGAGI. The V and J ends lost 5 bases and 1 base, in that order; junction bases with no gene match: 5. As DNA, the CDR3 is TGTGCCAGCAGTCTTCAGGGGGCGGGCACAGATACGCAGTATTTT. As protein: CASSLQGAGTDTQYF.

The chain links TRBV6-5 to TRBJ2-2, with D possibly TRBD1 on 5 matching bases. Germline V lookup: CDR1 MNHEY, CDR2 SVGAGI. The CDR3 runs 13 residues. Between the trimmed V and J ends, which lost 7 bases and 4 bases, there was a span of 10 bases. DNA for the CDR3: TGTGCCAGCAAGGGGATCTCCACCGGGGAGCTGTTTTTT. Residues: CASKGISTGELFF.

The chain combines TRBV24-1 with TRBJ1-2, with 7 bases fitting TRBD1. Per the germline V gene, CDR1 is KGHDR and CDR2 is SFDVKD. V shed 4 bases, J shed 6 bases, and the junction held 4 bases outside the gene matches. The CDR3 covers 13 residues. This CDR3 is CATSEQGWNGYTF. CDR3 nucleotides: TGTGCCACCAGTGAACAGGGGTGGAATGGCTACACCTTC.